The entry below describes one T cell receptor (beta chain). The target of this receptor is not known. Base qualities are not provided; no much larger clone lies one nucleotide away. The record originates from a study of TIL therapy for anti-PD-1-resistant metastatic lung cancer (dated by TCRdb to the early 2020s). As for the study more broadly: Tumors were collected before any PD-1/PD-L1 blockade, after which patients were given nivolumab, and patients who progressed were given lymphodepletion, an infusion of expanded TIL and IL-2. The cohort was predominantly lung adenocarcinoma, with four EGFR-mutant and two ALK-rearranged tumors, and half of patients were current or former smokers. Across the cohort, whole-exome sequencing showed a median non-synonymous tumor mutation burden of 1.5 mutations per megabase. Clonotypes were tracked across tumor, expanded TIL product and serial blood samples by T cell receptor beta sequencing of tumor and peripheral blood. Enrolled patients had a median age of around 56 years (range roughly 35-85) and a median tumor PD-L1 proportion score of approximately 6%. The full study reports these points: The study protocol defined all tumor marker inferences as exploratory. Generalizability was limited because the cohort was highly selected, with more treatment-naive, never-smoker and oncogene-addicted patients included than is typical. The baseline peripheral repertoire was partially replaced by infused TIL clonotypes, which then decayed over months, and persistence showed no apparent association with response.

Using bias-controlled multiplex PCR with the immunoSEQ v3 hsTCRB kit, the TCR beta CDR3 regions were amplified from genomic DNA. TCR libraries were sequenced on an Illumina NextSeq 500 to 1.5 million to 2 million read pairs for survey level or about 5-6.5 million for deep level. The original methods were these. Clonality was reported by immunoSEQ Analyzer software, which also assigned V, D and J genes and filtered out non-productive sequences. Repertoires were compared using productive Simpson clonality and Morisita overlap index of productive TRB rearrangements between infused TIL and blood. For each clone in blood, the absolute clonotype count was estimated by multiplying the lymphocyte count by the CD3+ fraction and by the clone's productive frequency. This is the immuneACCESS table as TCRdb keeps it, with only in-frame sequences that have V and J called. A part of the clones is gone; compared with another copy, unresolved V genes explain less than half, and the rest is unexplained. The D gene and trimming were derived from the DNA, and the V and J assignments and clone size from that table. The sample table contains 50,000 or so clones; only one count was recorded for about 80% of them. The leading ten clones occupy roughly 5% of the sample.

The sample's time point label, decoded: pre-treatment sample, taken before nivolumab and TIL therapy. Between late 2017 and 2020, a dual-center phase I trial enrolled adults who had stage 4 NSCLC. Samples came from a single-arm, open-label phase I trial of tumor-infiltrating lymphocyte therapy with nivolumab in advanced non-small cell lung cancer. Blood mononuclear cells were isolated from EDTA tubes by Ficoll gradient and were snap-frozen as pellets, and DNA was extracted with a Qiagen mini-prep kit. CDR1 and CDR2 are read off the germline V gene (reference sequence) as WNHNN and SYGVQD. A distance of 17 bases separates the germline ends of V and J, which lose 0 bases and 6 bases respectively. The CDR3 covers 16 residues, taking in both the cysteine and the phenylalanine. The DNA shown is the 48-base CDR3, in frame from base 1.

This sequence originates from a woman aged 25-80 years with non-small cell lung cancer. This chain is built from TRBV10-1 and TRBJ1-1, with no reliable assignment of the D segment. Sequencing was performed on blood, taken at baseline. CDR3 region: CASSESFSGKTSEAFF. The sequenced DNA is TGCGCCAGCAGTGAGTCATTTTCCGGGAAGACGTCTGAAGCTTTCTTT.